The 4 T cell receptor beta chains below all came from one sample that was sequenced in a study of identical twins. TCRdb itself ran the 5' RACE reads through MiXCR, one entry per CDR3 protein. This sample yields around 1.7 million distinct CDR3 sequences, of which 32% are seen a single time; less than 0.35% belongs to the top ten. Sequenced: cord blood. These receptors originate from a newborn girl in good health.

The chain is built from TRBV4-2 and TRBJ2-5, with D possibly being TRBD2 (6 bases). V lost 4 bases to trimming and J lost 5 bases, with 17 bases between them. Per germline, CDR1 LGHNA and CDR2 YNFKEQ. The CDR3 contains 15 residues. The CDR3 DNA reads as TGTGCCAGCAGCCTTTTAACGACTAGTTTCGAGACCCAGTACTTC. Protein product: CASSLLTTSFETQYF.

This clonotype showed up many times. The chain employs TRBV7-6 and TRBJ2-4; D gene ambiguous. The length of the CDR3 is 12 residues. Trimming shortened V by 4 bases and J by 5 bases, and 6 bases separated the two germline ends. Germline CDR1 and CDR2: SGHVS and FNYEAQ. CDR3 nucleotides: TGTGCCAGCAGCTCGTCCGAAAACATTCAGTACTTC. Protein product: CASSSSENIQYF.

The chain uses TRBV4-2 and TRBJ1-2; TRBD1 aligns across 7 bases. The CDR3 has 18 amino acids. Germline lookup yields CDR1 LGHNA and CDR2 YNFKEQ. The trim removed 0 bases at V and 0 bases at J, leaving 10 bases unmatched. The CDR3 DNA reads TGTGCCAGCAGCCAAGAGGGGGCAGGGGGACTAGCTAACTATGGCTACACCTTC. Its translation is CASSQEGAGGLANYGYTF.

This sequence joins TRBV29-1 and TRBJ2-7, with D maybe TRBD1 (6 bases). V shed 1 base and J shed 2 bases, with 12 bases lying between them. CDR1 is SQVTM and CDR2 is ANQGSEA in the germline V gene. The CDR3 is made up of 14 amino acids. In DNA form, the CDR3 reads TGCAGCGTTGAAGCCGGGACAAACACCTACGAGCAGTACTTC. The encoded protein is CSVEAGTNTYEQYF.